The rows below give T cell receptor beta chains drawn from one sample of a study of molecular identifiers for immune sequencing clone quantification. A single record per CDR3 protein comes from TCRdb applying MiXCR to the PCR reads. The repertoire consists of 15,000 to 20,000 distinct CDR3 sequences, with around 23% occurring once and the leading ten covering over 5%. Sequencing was performed on naive CD8+ T cells from blood, with Jurkat cell RNA spiked in. The receptors were sampled from a human donor in good health. Some libraries in this study had Jurkat cell RNA spiked in. CDR3s leave out the opening cysteine and the closing phenylalanine or tryptophan. The D gene is left open where the match is weak.

d_call: TRBD2; v_call: TRBV28; j_call: TRBJ2-5; cdr3_aa: ASSYPGLAGGPLETQY
d_call: TRBD1; v_call: TRBV6-2/TRBV6-3; j_call: TRBJ1-1; cdr3_aa: ASRGDKTGEGTEAF
d_call: NA; v_call: TRBV25-1; j_call: TRBJ2-3; cdr3_aa: ASSEGFGDTQY
d_call: NA; v_call: TRBV7-8; j_call: TRBJ1-4; cdr3_aa: VSSFGRLNEKLF
d_call: TRBD2; v_call: TRBV28; j_call: TRBJ2-1; cdr3_aa: ASSLVLAGVYNEQF
d_call: TRBD1; v_call: TRBV20-1; j_call: TRBJ2-7; cdr3_aa: SARDSRGPLRYEQY
d_call: TRBD2; v_call: TRBV9; j_call: TRBJ2-1; cdr3_aa: ASSHRTSGIYNEQF
d_call: TRBD1; v_call: TRBV6-2/TRBV6-3; j_call: TRBJ1-5; cdr3_aa: ASNPGGWQPQH
d_call: NA; v_call: TRBV4-3; j_call: TRBJ2-7; cdr3_aa: ASSQDPAETYEQY
d_call: NA; v_call: TRBV9; j_call: TRBJ2-7; cdr3_aa: ASSEGEQGEQY
d_call: NA; v_call: TRBV24-1; j_call: TRBJ1-5; cdr3_aa: ATSGPVDVQPQH
d_call: NA; v_call: TRBV19; j_call: TRBJ2-1; cdr3_aa: ASSTGPLSYNEQF
d_call: TRBD1; v_call: TRBV2; j_call: TRBJ2-2; cdr3_aa: ASTPWTGEIGELF
d_call: NA; v_call: TRBV6-6; j_call: TRBJ2-6; cdr3_aa: ASSLRSGANVLT
d_call: NA; v_call: TRBV20-1; j_call: TRBJ2-7; cdr3_aa: SAPPQTDLTNNEQY
d_call: NA; v_call: TRBV5-6; j_call: TRBJ2-6; cdr3_aa: ASSWGQSGANVLT
d_call: TRBD2; v_call: TRBV7-9; j_call: TRBJ2-1; cdr3_aa: ASSLPNSGSRNEQF
d_call: TRBD2; v_call: TRBV20-1; j_call: TRBJ2-5; cdr3_aa: SAWGLAGPETQY
d_call: NA; v_call: TRBV4-3; j_call: TRBJ2-7; cdr3_aa: ASSQDRGTYEQY
d_call: NA; v_call: TRBV28; j_call: TRBJ2-5; cdr3_aa: ASNPPDRTRGAQY
d_call: NA; v_call: TRBV28; j_call: TRBJ1-1; cdr3_aa: ASSIGPLGAEAF
d_call: NA; v_call: TRBV27; j_call: TRBJ2-7; cdr3_aa: ASSFGLEQY
d_call: NA; v_call: TRBV29-1; j_call: TRBJ2-3; cdr3_aa: SVELGNGHTDTQY
d_call: NA; v_call: TRBV29-1; j_call: TRBJ2-7; cdr3_aa: SVVLLSSYEQY
d_call: TRBD1; v_call: TRBV11-1; j_call: TRBJ2-7; cdr3_aa: ASSLVGQGFDEQY
d_call: TRBD2; v_call: TRBV4-3; j_call: TRBJ2-2; cdr3_aa: ASSPLAGGTGELF
d_call: TRBD1; v_call: TRBV28; j_call: TRBJ1-4; cdr3_aa: ASSAPLLGTGDEKLF
d_call: NA; v_call: TRBV20-1; j_call: TRBJ2-7; cdr3_aa: SARQGSSYEQY
d_call: TRBD2; v_call: TRBV5-1; j_call: TRBJ2-1; cdr3_aa: ASSIGLAAIDEQF
d_call: NA; v_call: TRBV5-5; j_call: TRBJ2-2; cdr3_aa: ASSPTPGELF